Presented here are 15 T cell receptor beta chains from one specimen sequenced in a study of CD8 T cells in Susac syndrome. Roughly 0.45 to 1 ug RNA was reverse transcribed with random hexamers. Each CDR3 protein gets one entry after TCRdb re-called the immunoSEQ multiplex PCR reads with MiXCR. This table holds under 200,000 distinct CDR3 sequences, 94% found once. The material sequenced was CD4+ T cells from PBMCs. These receptors were collected from a human donor with Susac syndrome.

This clonotype was picked up a small number of times. J is TRBJ1-5 and V is TRBV4-1; D is undetermined. Germline V gene lookup returns CDR1 MGHRA and CDR2 YSYEKL. The V gene lost 0 bases and the J gene lost 3 bases, with 12 bases spanning the gap. This CDR3 spans 16 amino acids. The CDR3 DNA sequence: TGCGCCAGCAGCCAAGATCTAAACAGCGACAATCAGCCCCAGCATTTT. It translates to CASSQDLNSDNQPQHF.

V and J are TRBV14 and TRBJ2-2; 12 bases are a match to TRBD2. The CDR3 length is 16 residues. Trimming took 4 bases from V and 4 from J; bases not matched to a gene: 4. Germline V gene data show CDR1 as SGHDN and CDR2 as FVKESK. The CDR3 loop reads CASSPSSGGVTGELFF. CDR3 coding DNA: TGTGCCAGCAGCCCATCTAGCGGGGGGGTCACCGGGGAGCTGTTTTTT.

The V gene is TRBV5-1, the J gene TRBJ2-1; 10 nucleotides agree with TRBD2. Germline V gene lookup returns CDR1 SGHRS and CDR2 YFSETQ. V dropped 1 base and J dropped 6; count of bases not matched to a gene: 4. This CDR3 has 15 residues. CDR3 region: CASSLSSGGGNEQFF. In nucleotides, the CDR3 is TGCGCCAGCAGCTTGTCCAGCGGGGGGGGCAATGAGCAGTTCTTC.

The V and J genes are TRBV29-1 and TRBJ2-7, with 9 bases aligning to TRBD1. Germline V gene data show CDR1 as SQVTM and CDR2 as ANQGSEA. The CDR3 spans 11 residues. V shed 6 bases and J 6 bases; nucleotides not matched to a gene: 3. The CDR3 is CSVNRGREQYF. Written as DNA, the CDR3 is TGCAGCGTCAACAGGGGGCGCGAGCAGTACTTC.

The chain couples TRBV29-1 to TRBJ2-5; no clear D gene. Trimming took off 2 bases at V and 1 base at J, with 11 bases between the two ends. CDR3 length: 14 amino acids. Germline CDR1 is SQVTM and CDR2 is ANQGSEA. The CDR3, as DNA: TGCAGCGTTGAACCGAGTCTGTCCCAAGAGACCCAGTACTTC. This gives the protein CSVEPSLSQETQYF.

V is TRBV7-2 and J is TRBJ2-7; D is unclear. Germline CDR1 SGHTA, CDR2 FQGNSA. This CDR3 is built from 16 residues. Trimming stripped 0 bases from V and 4 bases from J, with 16 bases between. CDR3 nucleotides: TGTGCCAGCAGCTTAGCCGCTTCCGCGGACCCATACGAGCAGTACTTC. Translated, it gives CASSLAASADPYEQYF.

V usage is TRBV9 and J usage is TRBJ2-7, with TRBD1 identical over 8 bases. This CDR3 is 15 amino acids long. After removal of 3 bases from V and 5 bases from J, the junction contained 10 bases not matched to a gene. CDR1 and CDR2 from the germline V gene are SGDLS and YYNGEE. DNA of the CDR3: TGTGCCAGCAGCGCGACAGGGGTGGTTGGCCACGAGCAGTACTTC. Translated: CASSATGVVGHEQYF. The full variable domain, its missing parts supplied by reference TRBV9 and TRBJ2-7, is DSGVTQTPKHLITATGQRVTLRCSPRSGDLSVYWYQQSLDQGLQFLIQYYNGEERAKGNILERFSAQQFPDLHSELNLSSLELGDSALYFCASSATGVVGHEQYFGPGTRLTVT.

This chain uses TRBV2 with TRBJ1-5; D might be TRBD1 (6 bases). Trimming left V 7 bases short and J 3 bases short, with 10 bases between. Per germline, CDR1 SNHLY and CDR2 FYNNEI. The CDR3 is made up of 13 amino acids. CDR3 residues: CASMRDTNQPQHF. The CDR3 DNA reads as TGTGCCAGCATGAGGGACACCAATCAGCCCCAGCATTTT.

A single count supports this clonotype. The V and J genes are TRBV20-1 and TRBJ2-7; 9 nucleotides align to TRBD1. Germline values: CDR1 DFQATT, CDR2 SNEGSKA (reference sequence). The CDR3 covers 15 residues. With 4 bases clipped from V and 3 bases from J, the junction kept 10 bases outside the gene matches. The CDR3 sequence is CSAILGGQGIYEQYF. CDR3 nucleotide sequence: TGCAGTGCTATACTGGGAGGACAGGGGATCTACGAGCAGTACTTC.

V and J are TRBV12-3 or TRBV12-4 and TRBJ2-5, with 7 bases identical to TRBD1. Unmatched junction bases numbered 9, after V lost 4 bases and J lost 4 bases. CDR3 length: 15 amino acids. CDR3 coding DNA: TGTGCCAGCAGTTCCTCTAGGGGGCCGGGAGAGACCCAGTACTTC. Residues: CASSSSRGPGETQYF.

This rearrangement joins TRBV27 to TRBJ1-6, with TRBD1 as a possible D gene (5 bases). Germline lookup yields CDR1 MNHEY and CDR2 SMNVEV (reference sequence). Trimming cost V 3 bases and J 8 bases, with 8 bases left between them. The CDR3 loop spans 13 amino acids. CDR3 DNA sequence: TGTGCCAGCAGTTTCGGGGGGGATTCACCCCTCCACTTT. This translates into CASSFGGDSPLHF.

The gene calls are TRBV18 and TRBJ1-2, with TRBD1 matching over 8 bases. The CDR3 sequence is 15 residues long. The V gene's germline CDR1 is KGHSH and CDR2 LQKENI. J was trimmed by 5 bases and V by 4 bases; bases with no gene match: 9. The CDR3 nucleotides read TGTGCCAGCTCACAAATACCGGGACAGGTTTATGGCTACACCTTC. This encodes CASSQIPGQVYGYTF.

The chain couples TRBV29-1 to TRBJ2-4; no clear D. This CDR3 comprises 14 residues. Germline assignment: CDR1 SQVTM and CDR2 ANQGSEA. Trimming left V 0 bases short and J 2 bases short, with 8 bases between. The CDR3 DNA reads as TGCAGCGTTGAAGACAGTAGCTCCAAAAACATTCAGTACTTC. Protein: CSVEDSSSKNIQYF.

The J gene is TRBJ1-1, the V gene TRBV20-1; 7 bases agree with TRBD1. There are 13 residues in the CDR3. From germline, CDR1 is DFQATT and CDR2 SNEGSKA (reference sequence). Unmatched junction bases numbered 4, after V lost 6 bases and J lost 0 bases. CDR3 coding DNA: TGCAGTGCCCGGGGACAGATGAACACTGAAGCTTTCTTT. Protein: CSARGQMNTEAFF.

The chain recombines TRBV11-2 with TRBJ1-1; D not certain. V dropped 1 base and J dropped 0 bases, with 6 bases sitting between them. CDR3 size: 14 residues. In germline, CDR1 is SGHAT, CDR2 FQNNGV. CDR3 residues: CASSLVRMNTEAFF. The CDR3, as DNA: TGTGCCAGCAGCTTAGTCAGGATGAACACTGAAGCTTTCTTT.